Shown below are 12 T cell receptor beta chains from a single sample sequenced in a study of blood T cell repertoires in COVID-19. Sequencing was performed with immunoSEQ multiplex PCR; in TCRdb, only in-frame clones are kept and a portion is missing. The sample consists of 450,000 to 600,000 clones, about 85% of them appearing once. Sequenced input: PBMCs or T cells enriched from blood (not recorded which). These receptors all come from a woman aged 18 to 35 who had recovered from COVID-19.

The CDR3: CASSFPSGGLMNTEAFF. CDR3 sequence (DNA): TGTGCCAGCAGCTTCCCATCAGGGGGATTAATGAACACTGAAGCTTTCTTT. This rearrangement joins TRBV7-9 to TRBJ1-1; TRBD1 aligns across 7 bases. Per germline, CDR1 SEHNR and CDR2 FQNEAQ (reference sequence). J was trimmed by 0 bases and V by 3 bases; bases with no gene match: 10. This CDR3 spans 17 amino acids. The whole variable domain, remainder taken from reference TRBV7-9 and TRBJ1-1, is DTGVSQNPRHKITKRGQNVTFRCDPISEHNRLYWYRQTLGQGPEFLTYFQNEAQLEKSRLLSDRFSAERPKGSFSTLEIQRTEQGDSAMYLCASSFPSGGLMNTEAFFGQGTRLTVV.

The V and J genes are TRBV3-1 (or the pseudogene TRBV3-2) and TRBJ1-5, with 10 bases fitting TRBD1. The CDR3 runs 14 residues. Germline loops: CDR1 LGHDT, CDR2 YNNKEL (reference sequence). V shed 6 bases and J 3 bases; nucleotides not matched to a gene: 2. The CDR3: CASRGTGANQPQHF. The CDR3 DNA is TGTGCCAGCAGAGGGACAGGGGCCAATCAGCCCCAGCATTTT.

The chain combines TRBV30 with TRBJ2-7, with TRBD2 identical over 10 bases. The germline V gene encodes CDR1 GTSNPN and CDR2 SVGIG (reference sequence). V lost 3 bases to trimming and J lost 3 bases; unmatched junction nucleotides: 2. CDR3 size: 13 residues. The CDR3 nucleotides are TGTGCCTGGAGGGTAGCGGGGGGCTACGAGCAGTACTTC. This sequence encodes CAWRVAGGYEQYF.

The chain links TRBV12-3 or TRBV12-4 to TRBJ2-1; D is perhaps TRBD1 (5 bases). Trimming stripped 2 bases from V and 9 bases from J, with 11 bases between. The CDR3 covers 13 residues. CDR3: CASSLQGYGEQFF. The CDR3 DNA reads TGTGCCAGCAGTTTACAGGGATATGGTGAGCAGTTCTTC.

Concerning this clone itself: This same CDR3 is encoded by further DNA sequences in the sample. The chain joins TRBV2 to TRBJ1-2; D may be TRBD1 (6 bases). CDR1 SNHLY and CDR2 FYNNEI come from the germline V gene. The V end lost 3 bases, the J end lost 1 base, and 6 bases lay between the germline ends. The CDR3 has 13 residues. The CDR3 reads CASSDRGNYGYTF. CDR3 DNA: TGTGCCAGCAGTGACAGGGGTAACTATGGCTACACCTTC. The full variable domain, completed using reference TRBV2 and TRBJ1-2, is EPEVTQTPSHQVTQMGQEVILRCVPISNHLYFYWYRQILGQKVEFLVSFYNNEISEKSEIFDDQFSVERPDGSNFTLKIRSTKLEDSAMYFCASSDRGNYGYTFGSGTRLTVV.

The chain recombines TRBV3-1 (or the pseudogene TRBV3-2) with TRBJ1-6; 8 positions agree with TRBD1. Germline V lookup: CDR1 LGHDT, CDR2 YNNKEL (reference sequence). This CDR3 comprises 14 residues. V lost 10 bases, J lost 5 bases, and 7 bases stayed unmatched. This CDR3 is CATSPTGDNSPLHF. In DNA form, the CDR3 reads TGTGCCACGTCGCCGACAGGGGATAATTCACCCCTCCACTTT.

This sequence joins TRBV21-1 and TRBJ2-3; the tabulated D call, TRBD2, remains unverified against the DNA. TRBV21-1 is a documented pseudogene. The CDR3 contains 15 residues. CDR3 region: CASSKDFGFADTQYF. The CDR3 bases are TGTGCCAGCAGCAAAGATTTCGGGTTTGCAGATACGCAGTATTTT.

The chain carries TRBV5-6 and TRBJ1-3; 8 positions agree with TRBD1. The CDR3 is made up of 19 amino acids. From germline, CDR1 is SGHDT and CDR2 YYEEEE. V lost 0 bases to trimming and J lost 0 bases; unmatched junction nucleotides: 11. The DNA for the CDR3 is TGTGCCAGCAGCTTGGTTAGTCGGGACAGGTTTTTCTCTGGAAACACCATATATTTT. It specifies CASSLVSRDRFFSGNTIYF.

The rearrangement links TRBV6-6 to TRBJ2-2; TRBD2 is a possible D gene (6 bases). The germline V gene has CDR1 MNHNY and CDR2 SVGAGI (reference sequence). The CDR3 runs 15 residues. Trimming left V 5 bases short and J 5 bases short, with 15 bases between. CDR3 residues: CASSPPDRGTGELFF. The CDR3 DNA reads TGTGCCAGCAGTCCACCGGATCGGGGGACCGGGGAGCTGTTTTTT.

The gene calls are TRBV3-1 (or the pseudogene TRBV3-2) and TRBJ1-1; no clear D gene. The CDR3 runs 13 residues. CDR1 and CDR2 from the germline V gene are LGHDT and YNNKEL (reference sequence). V was shortened by 1 base and J by 8 bases, with 11 bases between the two germline ends. The CDR3 nucleotides are TGTGCCAGCAGCCAAGTCCCGGGGTACGAAGCTTTCTTT. This translates into CASSQVPGYEAFF.

CDR3: CASSYEELANEQFF. In DNA form, the CDR3 reads TGCGCCAGCAGCTACGAAGAACTAGCGAATGAGCAGTTCTTC. The chain carries TRBV5-1 and TRBJ2-1, with TRBD2 matching 7 bases. The CDR3 sequence is 14 residues long. After removal of 3 bases from V and 7 bases from J, the junction contained 7 bases not matched to a gene. CDR1 is SGHRS and CDR2 is YFSETQ in the germline V gene. The complete variable domain, with remaining parts taken from reference TRBV5-1 and TRBJ2-1, reads KAGVTQTPRYLIKTRGQQVTLSCSPISGHRSVSWYQQTPGQGLQFLFEYFSETQRNKGNFPGRFSGRQFSNSRSEMNVSTLELGDSALYLCASSYEELANEQFFGPGTRLTVL.

V is TRBV28 and J is TRBJ1-1; 7 bases agree with TRBD1. With 6 bases clipped from V and 2 bases from J, the junction kept 6 bases outside the gene matches. Germline V gives CDR1 MDHEN, CDR2 SYDVKM. The length of the CDR3 is 14 residues. The CDR3 loop reads CASRTQGINTEAFF. CDR3 bases: TGTGCCAGCAGGACACAGGGGATTAACACTGAAGCTTTCTTT.